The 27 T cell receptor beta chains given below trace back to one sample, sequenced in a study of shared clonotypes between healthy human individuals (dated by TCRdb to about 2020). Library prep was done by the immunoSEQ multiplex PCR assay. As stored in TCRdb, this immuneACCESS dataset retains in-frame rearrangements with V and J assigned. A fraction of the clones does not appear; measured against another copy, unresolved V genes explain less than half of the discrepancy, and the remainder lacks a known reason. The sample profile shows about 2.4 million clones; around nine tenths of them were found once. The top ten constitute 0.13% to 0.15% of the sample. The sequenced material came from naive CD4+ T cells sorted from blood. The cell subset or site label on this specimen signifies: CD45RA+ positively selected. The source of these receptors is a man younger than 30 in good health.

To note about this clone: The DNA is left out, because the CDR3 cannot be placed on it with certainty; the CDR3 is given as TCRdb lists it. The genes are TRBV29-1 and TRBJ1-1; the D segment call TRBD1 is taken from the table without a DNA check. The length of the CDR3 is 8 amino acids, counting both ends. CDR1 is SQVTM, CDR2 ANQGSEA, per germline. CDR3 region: CSVGTGSF.

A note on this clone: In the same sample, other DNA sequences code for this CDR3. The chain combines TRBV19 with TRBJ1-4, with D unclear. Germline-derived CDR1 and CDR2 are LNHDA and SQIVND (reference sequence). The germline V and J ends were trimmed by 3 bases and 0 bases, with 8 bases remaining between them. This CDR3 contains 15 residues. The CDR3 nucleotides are TGTGCCAGTAGTATCGGCGGCGCAACTAATGAAAAACTGTTTTTT. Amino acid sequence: CASSIGGATNEKLFF.

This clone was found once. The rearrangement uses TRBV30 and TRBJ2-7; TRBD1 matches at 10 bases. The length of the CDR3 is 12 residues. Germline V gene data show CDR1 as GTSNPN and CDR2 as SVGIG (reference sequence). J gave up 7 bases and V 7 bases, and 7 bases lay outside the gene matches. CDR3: CAYRQGAGEQYF. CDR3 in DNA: TGTGCCTATCGACAGGGGGCGGGGGAGCAGTACTTC.

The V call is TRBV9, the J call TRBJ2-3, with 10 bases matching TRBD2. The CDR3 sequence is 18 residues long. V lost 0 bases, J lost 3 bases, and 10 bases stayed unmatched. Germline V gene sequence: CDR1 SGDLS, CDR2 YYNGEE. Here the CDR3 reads CASSVEVASGRGTDTQYF. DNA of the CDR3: TGTGCCAGCAGCGTAGAGGTAGCTAGCGGGAGAGGTACAGATACGCAGTATTTT.

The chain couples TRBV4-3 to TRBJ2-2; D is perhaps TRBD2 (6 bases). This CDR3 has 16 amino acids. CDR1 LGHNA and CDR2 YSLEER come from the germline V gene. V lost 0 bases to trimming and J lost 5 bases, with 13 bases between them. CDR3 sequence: CASSQEEGGTTGELFF. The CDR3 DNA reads TGCGCCAGCAGCCAAGAGGAGGGAGGCACTACCGGGGAGCTGTTTTTT.

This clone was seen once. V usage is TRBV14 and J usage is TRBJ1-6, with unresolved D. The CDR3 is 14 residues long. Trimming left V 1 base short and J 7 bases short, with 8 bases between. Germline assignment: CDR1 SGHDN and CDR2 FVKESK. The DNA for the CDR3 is TGTGCCAGCAGCCAAGCTAAAAGGAATTCACCCCTCCACTTT. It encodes CASSQAKRNSPLHF. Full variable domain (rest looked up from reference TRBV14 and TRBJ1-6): EAGVTQFPSHSVIEKGQTVTLRCDPISGHDNLYWYRRVMGKEIKFLLHFVKESKQDESGMPNNRFLAERTGGTYSTLKVQPAELEDSGVYFCASSQAKRNSPLHFGNGTRLTVT.

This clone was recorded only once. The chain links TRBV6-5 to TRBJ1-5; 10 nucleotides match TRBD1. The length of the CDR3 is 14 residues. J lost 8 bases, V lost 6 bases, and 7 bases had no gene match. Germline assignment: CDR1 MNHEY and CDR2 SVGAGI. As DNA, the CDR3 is TGTGCCAGCAGGGGACAGGGGACGGGTAAGCCCCAGCATTTT. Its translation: CASRGQGTGKPQHF.

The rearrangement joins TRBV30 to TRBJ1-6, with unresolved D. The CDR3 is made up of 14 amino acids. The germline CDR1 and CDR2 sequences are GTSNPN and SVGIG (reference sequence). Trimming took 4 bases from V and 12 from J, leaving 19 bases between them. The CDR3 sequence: CAWKFSVQLGPLHF. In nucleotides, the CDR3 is TGTGCCTGGAAATTTTCGGTTCAGCTTGGACCCCTCCACTTT.

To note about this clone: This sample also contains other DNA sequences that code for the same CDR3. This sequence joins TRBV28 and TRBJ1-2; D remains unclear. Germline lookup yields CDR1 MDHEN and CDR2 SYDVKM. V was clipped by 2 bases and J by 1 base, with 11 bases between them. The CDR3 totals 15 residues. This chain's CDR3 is CASSLGGSFNYGYTF. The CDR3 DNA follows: TGTGCCAGCAGTTTAGGAGGGAGCTTTAACTATGGCTACACCTTC.

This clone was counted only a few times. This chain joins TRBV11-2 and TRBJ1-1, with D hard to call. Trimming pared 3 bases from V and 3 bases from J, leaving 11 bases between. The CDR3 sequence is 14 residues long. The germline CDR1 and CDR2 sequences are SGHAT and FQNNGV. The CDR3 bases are TGTGCCAGCAGCTTCCCTATAAGGTACACTGAAGCTTTCTTT. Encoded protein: CASSFPIRYTEAFF.

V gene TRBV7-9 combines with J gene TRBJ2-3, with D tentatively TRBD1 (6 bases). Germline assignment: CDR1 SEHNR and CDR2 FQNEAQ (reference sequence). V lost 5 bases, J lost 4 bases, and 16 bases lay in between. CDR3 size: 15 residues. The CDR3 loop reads CASSNHPTGSDTQYF. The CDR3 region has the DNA TGTGCCAGCAGCAACCATCCAACAGGGTCAGATACGCAGTATTTT.

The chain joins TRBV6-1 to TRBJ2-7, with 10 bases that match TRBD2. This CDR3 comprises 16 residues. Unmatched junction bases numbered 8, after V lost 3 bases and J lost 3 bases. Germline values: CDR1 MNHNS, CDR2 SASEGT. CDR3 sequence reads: CASSDPWTSGNYEQYF. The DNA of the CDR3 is TGTGCCAGCAGTGATCCTTGGACTAGCGGAAACTACGAGCAGTACTTC.

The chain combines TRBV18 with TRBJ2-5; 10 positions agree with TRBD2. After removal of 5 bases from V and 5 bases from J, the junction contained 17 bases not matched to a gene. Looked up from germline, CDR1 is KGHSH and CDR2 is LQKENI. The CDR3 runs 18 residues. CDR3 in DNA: TGTGCCAGCTCATCCCTGGCGGCTAGCGGGAGTTTCGTCGAGACCCAGTACTTC. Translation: CASSSLAASGSFVETQYF. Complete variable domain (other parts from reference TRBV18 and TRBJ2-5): NAGVMQNPRHLVRRRGQEARLRCSPMKGHSHVYWYRQLPEEGLKFMVYLQKENIIDESGMPKERFSAEFPKEGPSILRIQQVVRGDSAAYFCASSSLAASGSFVETQYFGPGTRLLVL.

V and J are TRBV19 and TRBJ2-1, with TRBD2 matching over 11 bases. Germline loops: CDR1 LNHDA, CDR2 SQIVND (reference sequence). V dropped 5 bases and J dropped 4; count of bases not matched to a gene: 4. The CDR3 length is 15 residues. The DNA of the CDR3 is TGTGCCAGTAGTGTAGCGGGAGGGAATTACAATGAGCAGTTCTTC. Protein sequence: CASSVAGGNYNEQFF.

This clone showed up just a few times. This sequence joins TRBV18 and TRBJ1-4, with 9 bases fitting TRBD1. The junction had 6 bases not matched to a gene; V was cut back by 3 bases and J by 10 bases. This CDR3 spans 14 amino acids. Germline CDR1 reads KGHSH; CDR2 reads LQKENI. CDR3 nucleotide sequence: TGTGCCAGCTCACCTCCGGGACAGGGAGGAAAACTGTTTTTT. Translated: CASSPPGQGGKLFF.

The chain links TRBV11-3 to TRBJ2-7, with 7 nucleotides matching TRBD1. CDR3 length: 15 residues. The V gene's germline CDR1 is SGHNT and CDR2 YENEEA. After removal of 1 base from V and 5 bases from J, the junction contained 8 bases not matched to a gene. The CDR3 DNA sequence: TGTGCCAGCAGCTTAGGAGGCTTAGGGGGCGACGAGCAGTACTTC. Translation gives CASSLGGLGGDEQYF.

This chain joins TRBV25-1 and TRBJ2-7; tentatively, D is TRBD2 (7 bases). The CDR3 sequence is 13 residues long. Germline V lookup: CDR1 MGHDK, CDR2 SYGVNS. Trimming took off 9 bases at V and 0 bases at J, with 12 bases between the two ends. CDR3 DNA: TGTGCCAGTAACGGGGGGCCCTCCTACGAGCAGTACTTC. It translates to CASNGGPSYEQYF.

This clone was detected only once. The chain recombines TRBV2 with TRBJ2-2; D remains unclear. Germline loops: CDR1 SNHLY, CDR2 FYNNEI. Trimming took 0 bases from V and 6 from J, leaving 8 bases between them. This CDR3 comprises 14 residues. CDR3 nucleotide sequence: TGTGCCAGCAGTGAAGCGCGTTCGGCCGGGGAGCTGTTTTTT. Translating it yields CASSEARSAGELFF.

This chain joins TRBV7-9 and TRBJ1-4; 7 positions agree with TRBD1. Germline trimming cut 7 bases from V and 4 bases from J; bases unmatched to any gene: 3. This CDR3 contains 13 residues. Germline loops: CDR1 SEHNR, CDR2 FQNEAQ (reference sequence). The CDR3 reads CASKTGLNEKLFF. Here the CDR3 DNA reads TGTGCCAGCAAGACAGGGCTTAATGAAAAACTGTTTTTT.

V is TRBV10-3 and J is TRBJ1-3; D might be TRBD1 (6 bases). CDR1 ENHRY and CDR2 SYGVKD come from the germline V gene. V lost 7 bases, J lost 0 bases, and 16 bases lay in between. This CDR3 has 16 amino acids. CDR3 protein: CAIKRTVSRSGNTIYF. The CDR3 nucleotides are TGTGCCATCAAAAGGACAGTATCTCGCTCTGGAAACACCATATATTTT.

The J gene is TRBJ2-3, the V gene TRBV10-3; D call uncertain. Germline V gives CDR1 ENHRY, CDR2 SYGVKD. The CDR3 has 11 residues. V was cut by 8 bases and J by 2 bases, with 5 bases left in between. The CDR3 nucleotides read TGTGCCATCTTAATCACAGATACGCAGTATTTT. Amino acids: CAILITDTQYF.

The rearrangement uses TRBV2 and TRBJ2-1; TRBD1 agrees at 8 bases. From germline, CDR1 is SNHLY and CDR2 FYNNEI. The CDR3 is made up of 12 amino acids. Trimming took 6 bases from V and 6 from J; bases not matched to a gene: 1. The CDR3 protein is CASRDRVNEQFF. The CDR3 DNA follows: TGTGCCAGCAGGGACAGGGTCAATGAGCAGTTCTTC.

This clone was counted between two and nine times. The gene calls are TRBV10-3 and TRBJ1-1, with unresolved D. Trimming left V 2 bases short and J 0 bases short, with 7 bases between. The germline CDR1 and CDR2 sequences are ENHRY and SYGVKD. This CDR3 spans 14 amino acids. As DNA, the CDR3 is TGTGCCATCAGTGAGCCCTCGGTGAACACTGAAGCTTTCTTT. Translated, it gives CAISEPSVNTEAFF.

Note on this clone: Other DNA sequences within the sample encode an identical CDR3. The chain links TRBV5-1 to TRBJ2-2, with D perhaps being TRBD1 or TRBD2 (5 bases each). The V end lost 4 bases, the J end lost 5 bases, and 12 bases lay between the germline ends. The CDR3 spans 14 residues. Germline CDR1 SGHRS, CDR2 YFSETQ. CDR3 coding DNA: TGCGCCAGCAGCCCGGATGGGGGAACCGGGGAGCTGTTTTTT. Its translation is CASSPDGGTGELFF. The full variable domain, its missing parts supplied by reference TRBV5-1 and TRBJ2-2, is KAGVTQTPRYLIKTRGQQVTLSCSPISGHRSVSWYQQTPGQGLQFLFEYFSETQRNKGNFPGRFSGRQFSNSRSEMNVSTLELGDSALYLCASSPDGGTGELFFGEGSRLTVL.

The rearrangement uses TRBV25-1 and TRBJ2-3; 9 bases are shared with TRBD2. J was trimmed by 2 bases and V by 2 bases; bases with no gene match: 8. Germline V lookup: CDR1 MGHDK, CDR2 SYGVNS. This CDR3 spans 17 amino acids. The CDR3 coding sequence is TGTGCCAGCAGTGAAACGGCTAGCGGGGTCCTCACAGATACGCAGTATTTT. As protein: CASSETASGVLTDTQYF.

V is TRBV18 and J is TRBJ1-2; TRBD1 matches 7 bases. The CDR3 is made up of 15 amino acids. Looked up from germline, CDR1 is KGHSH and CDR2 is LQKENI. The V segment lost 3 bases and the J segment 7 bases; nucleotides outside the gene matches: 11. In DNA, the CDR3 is TGTGCCAGCTCACCTCCTTCTGACAGGGCAGGTGGCTACACCTTC. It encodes CASSPPSDRAGGYTF.

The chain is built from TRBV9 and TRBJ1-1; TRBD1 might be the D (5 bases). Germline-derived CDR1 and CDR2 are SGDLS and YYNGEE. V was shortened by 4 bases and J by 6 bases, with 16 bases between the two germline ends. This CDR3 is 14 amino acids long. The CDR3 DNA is TGTGCCAGCAGCCCCGGGGGAGGGAGCGCTGAAGCTTTCTTT. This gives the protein CASSPGGGSAEAFF.